This TCR beta chain originates from a study of spatial heterogeneity in lung cancer. Study results and caveats: Tumoral mutation counts were tracked by counts of expanded intratumoral alpha and beta TCRs.

CDR1 and CDR2 from the germline V gene are KGHDR and SFDVKD. V dropped 4 bases and J dropped 8; count of bases not matched to a gene: 0. The CDR3 is 11 amino acids. This clonotype occurred a few times. The target antigen is unknown. One entry per CDR3 protein, called by TCRdb with MiXCR from the 5' RACE reads. The sample lists 20,000 to 25,000 distinct CDR3 sequences; roughly 6.7% were seen once. Time point here: sample taken at primary tumor resection. This clonotype was obtained from a male donor with early-stage non-small cell lung cancer. This chain connects TRBV24-1 to TRBJ1-2; TRBD1 aligns across 7 bases. The sequencing used lung tumor tissue, collected at surgery. CDR3: CATSEGGGYTF. The CDR3 DNA follows: TGTGCCACCAGTGAAGGGGGCGGCTACACCTTC.